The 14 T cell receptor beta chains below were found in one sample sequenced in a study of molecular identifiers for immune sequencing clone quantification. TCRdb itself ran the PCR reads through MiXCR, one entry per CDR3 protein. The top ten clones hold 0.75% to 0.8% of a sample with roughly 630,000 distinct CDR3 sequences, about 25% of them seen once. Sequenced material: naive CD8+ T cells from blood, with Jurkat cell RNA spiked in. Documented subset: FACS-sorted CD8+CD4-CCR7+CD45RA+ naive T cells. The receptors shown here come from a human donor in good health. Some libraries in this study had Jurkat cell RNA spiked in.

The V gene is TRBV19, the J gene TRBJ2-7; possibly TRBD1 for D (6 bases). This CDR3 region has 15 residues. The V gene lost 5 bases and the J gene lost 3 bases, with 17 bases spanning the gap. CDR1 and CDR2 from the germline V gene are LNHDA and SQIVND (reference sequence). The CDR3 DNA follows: TGTGCCAGTAGTTCAGGGGCAGGGTTCTTCTACGAGCAGTACTTC. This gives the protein CASSSGAGFFYEQYF.

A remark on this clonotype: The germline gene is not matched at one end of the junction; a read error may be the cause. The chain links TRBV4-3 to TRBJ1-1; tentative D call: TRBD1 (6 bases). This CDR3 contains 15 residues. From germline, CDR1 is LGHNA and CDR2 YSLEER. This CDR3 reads CASGQVLDRVTEAFF. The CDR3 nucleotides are TGCGCCAGCGGCCAAGTGTTGGACAGAGTCACTGAAGCTTTCTTT.

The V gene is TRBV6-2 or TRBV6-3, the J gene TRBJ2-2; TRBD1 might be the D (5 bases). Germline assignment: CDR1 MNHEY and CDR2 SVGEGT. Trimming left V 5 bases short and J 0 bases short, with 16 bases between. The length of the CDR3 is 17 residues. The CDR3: CASSPRENYPNTGELFF. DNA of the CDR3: TGTGCCAGCAGTCCCAGGGAAAACTACCCGAACACCGGGGAGCTGTTTTTT.

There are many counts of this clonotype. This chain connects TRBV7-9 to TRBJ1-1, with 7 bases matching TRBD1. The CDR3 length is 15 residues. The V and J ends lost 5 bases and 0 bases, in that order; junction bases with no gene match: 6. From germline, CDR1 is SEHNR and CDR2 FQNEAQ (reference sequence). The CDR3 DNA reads TGTGCCAGCAGCACGATACAGGGGATGAACACTGAAGCTTTCTTT. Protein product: CASSTIQGMNTEAFF.

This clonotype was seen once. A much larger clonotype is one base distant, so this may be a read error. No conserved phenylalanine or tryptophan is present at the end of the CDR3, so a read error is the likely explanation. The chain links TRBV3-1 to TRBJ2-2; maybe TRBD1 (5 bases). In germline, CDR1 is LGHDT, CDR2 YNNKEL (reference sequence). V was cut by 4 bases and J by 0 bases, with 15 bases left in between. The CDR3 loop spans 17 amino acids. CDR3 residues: CASSLHLDSANTGELFL. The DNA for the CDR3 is TGTGCCAGCAGCCTCCATCTTGACAGTGCGAACACCGGGGAGCTGTTTCTT.

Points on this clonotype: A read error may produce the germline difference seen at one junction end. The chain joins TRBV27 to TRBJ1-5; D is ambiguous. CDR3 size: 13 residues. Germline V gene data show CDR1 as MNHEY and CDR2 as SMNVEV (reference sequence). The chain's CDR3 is CAGSLFVDQPQHF. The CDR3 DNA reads TGTGCCGGCAGTTTATTCGTTGATCAGCCCCAGCATTTT.

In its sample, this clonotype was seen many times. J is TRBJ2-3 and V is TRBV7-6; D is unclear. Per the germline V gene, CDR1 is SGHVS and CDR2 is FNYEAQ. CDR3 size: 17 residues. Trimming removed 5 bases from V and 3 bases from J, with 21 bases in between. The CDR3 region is CASSPLPWDHSTDTQYF. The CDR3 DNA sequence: TGTGCCAGCAGCCCCCTTCCCTGGGATCATTCGACAGATACGCAGTATTTT.

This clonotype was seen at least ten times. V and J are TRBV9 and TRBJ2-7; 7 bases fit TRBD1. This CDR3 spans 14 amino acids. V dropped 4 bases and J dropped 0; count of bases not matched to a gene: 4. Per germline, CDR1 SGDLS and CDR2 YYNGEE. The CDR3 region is CASSTGQISYEQYF. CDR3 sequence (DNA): TGTGCCAGCAGCACGGGACAGATCTCCTACGAGCAGTACTTC. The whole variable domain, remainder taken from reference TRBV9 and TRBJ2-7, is DSGVTQTPKHLITATGQRVTLRCSPRSGDLSVYWYQQSLDQGLQFLIQYYNGEERAKGNILERFSAQQFPDLHSELNLSSLELGDSALYFCASSTGQISYEQYFGPGTRLTVT.

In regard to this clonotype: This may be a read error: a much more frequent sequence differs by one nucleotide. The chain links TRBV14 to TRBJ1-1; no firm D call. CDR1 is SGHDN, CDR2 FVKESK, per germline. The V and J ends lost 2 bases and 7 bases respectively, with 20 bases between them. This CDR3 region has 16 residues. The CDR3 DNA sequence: TGTGCCAGCAGCCAAACGTTCGGGCATCATAGCCTTGAAGCTTTCTTT. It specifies CASSQTFGHHSLEAFF. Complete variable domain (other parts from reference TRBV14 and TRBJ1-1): EAGVTQFPSHSVIEKGQTVTLRCDPISGHDNLYWYRRVMGKEIKFLLHFVKESKQDESGMPNNRFLAERTGGTYSTLKVQPAELEDSGVYFCASSQTFGHHSLEAFFGQGTRLTVV.

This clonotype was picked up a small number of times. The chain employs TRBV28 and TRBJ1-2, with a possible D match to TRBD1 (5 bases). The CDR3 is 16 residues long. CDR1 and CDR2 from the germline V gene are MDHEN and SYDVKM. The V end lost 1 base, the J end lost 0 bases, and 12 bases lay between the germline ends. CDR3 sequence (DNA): TGTGCCAGCAGTTTATTCACAGGAGACACTAACTATGGCTACACCTTC. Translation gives CASSLFTGDTNYGYTF.

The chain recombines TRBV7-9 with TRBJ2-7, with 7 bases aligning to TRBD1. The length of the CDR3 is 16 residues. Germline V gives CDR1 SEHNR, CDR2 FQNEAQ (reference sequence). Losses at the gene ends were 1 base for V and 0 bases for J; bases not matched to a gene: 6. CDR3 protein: CASSLGTGGLSYEQYF. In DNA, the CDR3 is TGTGCCAGCAGCTTAGGGACAGGCGGTCTCTCCTACGAGCAGTACTTC.

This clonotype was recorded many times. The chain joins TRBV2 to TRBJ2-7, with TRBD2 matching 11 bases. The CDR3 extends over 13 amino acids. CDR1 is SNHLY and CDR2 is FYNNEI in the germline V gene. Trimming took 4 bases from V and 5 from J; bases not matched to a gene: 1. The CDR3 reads CASSATSGNEQYF. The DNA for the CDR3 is TGTGCCAGCAGTGCGACTAGCGGGAACGAGCAGTACTTC.

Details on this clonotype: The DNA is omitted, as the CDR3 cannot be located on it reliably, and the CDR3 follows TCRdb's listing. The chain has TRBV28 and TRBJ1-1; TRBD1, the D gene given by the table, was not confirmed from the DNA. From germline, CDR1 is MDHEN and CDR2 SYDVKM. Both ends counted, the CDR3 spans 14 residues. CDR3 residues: CASSLFAGGTEALF.

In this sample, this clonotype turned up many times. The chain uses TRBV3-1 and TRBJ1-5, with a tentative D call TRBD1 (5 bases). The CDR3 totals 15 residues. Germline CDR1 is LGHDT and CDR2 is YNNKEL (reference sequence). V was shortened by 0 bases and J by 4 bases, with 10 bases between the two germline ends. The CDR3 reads CASSQDKGPNQPQHF. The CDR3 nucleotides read TGTGCCAGCAGCCAAGACAAGGGGCCGAATCAGCCCCAGCATTTT.